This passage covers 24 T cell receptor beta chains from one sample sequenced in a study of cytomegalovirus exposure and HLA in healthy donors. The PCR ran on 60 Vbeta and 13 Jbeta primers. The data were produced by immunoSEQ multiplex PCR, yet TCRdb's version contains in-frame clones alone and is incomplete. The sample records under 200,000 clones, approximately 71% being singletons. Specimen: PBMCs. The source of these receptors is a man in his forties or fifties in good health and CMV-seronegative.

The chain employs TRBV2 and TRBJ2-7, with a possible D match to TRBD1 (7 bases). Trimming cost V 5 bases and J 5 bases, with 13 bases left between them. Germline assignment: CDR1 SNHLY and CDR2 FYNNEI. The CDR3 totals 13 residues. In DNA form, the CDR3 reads TGTGCCAGCAGTAGGAGCAGGGGGGACGAGCAGTACTTC. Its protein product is CASSRSRGDEQYF.

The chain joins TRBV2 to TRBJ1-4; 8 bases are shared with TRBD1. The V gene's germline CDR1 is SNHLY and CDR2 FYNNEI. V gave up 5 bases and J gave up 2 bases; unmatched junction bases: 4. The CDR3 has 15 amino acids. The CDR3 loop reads CASSSRQGTNEKLFF. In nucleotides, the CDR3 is TGTGCCAGCAGTTCCCGACAGGGGACTAATGAAAAACTGTTTTTT.

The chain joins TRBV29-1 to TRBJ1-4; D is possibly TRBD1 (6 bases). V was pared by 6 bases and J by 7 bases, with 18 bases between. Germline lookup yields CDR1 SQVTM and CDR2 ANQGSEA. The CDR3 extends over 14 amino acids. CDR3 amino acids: CSVGTHREVEKLFF. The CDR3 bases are TGCAGCGTCGGGACCCACAGGGAAGTTGAAAAACTGTTTTTT.

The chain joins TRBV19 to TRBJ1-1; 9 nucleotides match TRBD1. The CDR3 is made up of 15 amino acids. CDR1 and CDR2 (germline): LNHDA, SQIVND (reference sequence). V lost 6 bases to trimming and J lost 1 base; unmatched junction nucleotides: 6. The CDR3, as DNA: TGTGCCAGTAGGCCTGGGACAGGGCGGAACACTGAAGCTTTCTTT. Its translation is CASRPGTGRNTEAFF.

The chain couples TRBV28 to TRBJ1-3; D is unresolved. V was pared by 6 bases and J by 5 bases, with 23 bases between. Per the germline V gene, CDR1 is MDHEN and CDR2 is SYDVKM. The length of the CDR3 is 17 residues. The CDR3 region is CASSTRLRPEVRNTIYF. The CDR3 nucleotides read TGTGCCAGCAGCACTCGCCTGCGTCCCGAGGTGCGAAACACCATATATTTT.

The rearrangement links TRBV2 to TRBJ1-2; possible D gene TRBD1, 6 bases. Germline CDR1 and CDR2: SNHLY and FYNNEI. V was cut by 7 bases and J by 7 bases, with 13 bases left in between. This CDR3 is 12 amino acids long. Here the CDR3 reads CASTTGMGGYTF. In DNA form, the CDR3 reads TGTGCCAGCACCACAGGGATGGGTGGCTACACCTTC.

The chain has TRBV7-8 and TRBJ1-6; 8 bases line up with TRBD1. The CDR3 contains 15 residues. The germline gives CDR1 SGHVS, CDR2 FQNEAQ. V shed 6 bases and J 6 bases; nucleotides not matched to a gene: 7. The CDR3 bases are TGTGCCAGCAGGCGGGGACAGGCCCTTAATTCACCCCTCCACTTT. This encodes CASRRGQALNSPLHF.

The chain's CDR3 is CASRTLAGGYNEQFF. The CDR3 DNA is TGTGCCAGCAGAACACTAGCGGGGGGATACAATGAGCAGTTCTTC. The chain is built from TRBV6-5 and TRBJ2-1, with 12 nucleotides matching TRBD2. Germline values: CDR1 MNHEY, CDR2 SVGAGI. With V trimmed by 6 bases and J by 4 bases, 4 bases remained unmatched. This CDR3 spans 15 amino acids.

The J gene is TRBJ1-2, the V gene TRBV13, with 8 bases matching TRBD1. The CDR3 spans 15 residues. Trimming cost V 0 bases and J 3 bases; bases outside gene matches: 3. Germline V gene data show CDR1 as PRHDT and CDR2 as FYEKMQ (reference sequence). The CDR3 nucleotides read TGTGCCAGCAGCTTAGGGGGACAGGCGTACTATGGCTACACCTTC. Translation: CASSLGGQAYYGYTF.

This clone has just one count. CDR3 protein: CASSTSDQVLIYGYTF. The DNA for the CDR3 is TGTGCCAGTAGTACCAGTGACCAGGTCCTTATCTATGGCTACACCTTC. The V and J genes are TRBV19 and TRBJ1-2; no clear D. CDR1 is LNHDA and CDR2 is SQIVND in the germline V gene (reference sequence). Deletions cut 4 bases from V and 4 bases from J, with 19 bases between. The CDR3 sequence is 16 residues long.

The CDR3: CASSWDSANGQPQHF. The CDR3 DNA reads TGTGCCAGCAGTTGGGACAGTGCCAATGGGCAGCCCCAGCATTTT. This chain connects TRBV6-5 to TRBJ1-5; 7 positions match TRBD1. Germline CDR1 MNHEY, CDR2 SVGAGI. Losses at the gene ends were 4 bases for V and 7 bases for J; bases not matched to a gene: 10. CDR3 size: 15 residues.

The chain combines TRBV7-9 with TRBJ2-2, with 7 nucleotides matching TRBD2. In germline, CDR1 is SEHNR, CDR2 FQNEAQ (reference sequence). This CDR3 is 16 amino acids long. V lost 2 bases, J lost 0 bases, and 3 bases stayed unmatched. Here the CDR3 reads CASSLRSGANTGELFF. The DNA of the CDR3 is TGTGCCAGCAGCTTAAGAAGCGGGGCGAACACCGGGGAGCTGTTTTTT.

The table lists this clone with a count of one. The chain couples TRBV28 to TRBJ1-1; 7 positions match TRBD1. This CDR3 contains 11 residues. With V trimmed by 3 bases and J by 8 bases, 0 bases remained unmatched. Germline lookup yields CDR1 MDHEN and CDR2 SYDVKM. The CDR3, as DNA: TGTGCCAGCAGTTTGACAGGGGAAGCTTTCTTT. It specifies CASSLTGEAFF. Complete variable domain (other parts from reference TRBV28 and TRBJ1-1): DVKVTQSSRYLVKRTGEKVFLECVQDMDHENMFWYRQDPGLGLRLIYFSYDVKMKEKGDIPEGYSVSREKKERFSLILESASTNQTSMYLCASSLTGEAFFGQGTRLTVV.

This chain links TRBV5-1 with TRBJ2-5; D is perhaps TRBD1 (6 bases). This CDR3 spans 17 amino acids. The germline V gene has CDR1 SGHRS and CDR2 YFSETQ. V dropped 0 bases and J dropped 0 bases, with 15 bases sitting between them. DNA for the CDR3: TGCGCCAGCAGCTTGGATCGGCCGGACAGAGACCAAGAGACCCAGTACTTC. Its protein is CASSLDRPDRDQETQYF.

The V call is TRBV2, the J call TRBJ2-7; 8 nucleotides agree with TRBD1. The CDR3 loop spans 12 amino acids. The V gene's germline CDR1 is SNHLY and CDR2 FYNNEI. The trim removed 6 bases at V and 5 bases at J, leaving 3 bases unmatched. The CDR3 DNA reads TGTGCCAGCAGGGCAGGGGGCCACGAGCAGTACTTC. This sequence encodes CASRAGGHEQYF.

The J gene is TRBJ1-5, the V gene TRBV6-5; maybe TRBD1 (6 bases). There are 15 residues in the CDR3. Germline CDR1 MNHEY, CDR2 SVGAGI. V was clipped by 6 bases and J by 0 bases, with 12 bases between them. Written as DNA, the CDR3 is TGTGCCAGCAGCGAACAGGGATATAGCAATCAGCCCCAGCATTTT. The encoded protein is CASSEQGYSNQPQHF.

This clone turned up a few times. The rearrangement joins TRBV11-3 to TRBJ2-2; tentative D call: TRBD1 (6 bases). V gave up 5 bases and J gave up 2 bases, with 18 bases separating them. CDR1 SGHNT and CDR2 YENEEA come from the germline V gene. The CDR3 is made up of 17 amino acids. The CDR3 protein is CASSPAPGTPNTGELFF. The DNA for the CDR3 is TGTGCCAGCAGCCCCGCGCCGGGGACACCAAACACCGGGGAGCTGTTTTTT. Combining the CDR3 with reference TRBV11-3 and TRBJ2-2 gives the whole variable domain EAGVVQSPRYKIIEKKQPVAFWCNPISGHNTLYWYLQNLGQGPELLIRYENEEAVDDSQLPKDRFSAERLKGVDSTLKIQPAELGDSAVYLCASSPAPGTPNTGELFFGEGSRLTVL.

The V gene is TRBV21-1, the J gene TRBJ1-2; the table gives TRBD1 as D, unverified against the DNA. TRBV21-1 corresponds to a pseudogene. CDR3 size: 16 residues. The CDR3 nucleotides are TGTGCCAGCAGCAAAGGTGGGACAGGGTTCAACTATGGCTACACCTTC. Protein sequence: CASSKGGTGFNYGYTF.

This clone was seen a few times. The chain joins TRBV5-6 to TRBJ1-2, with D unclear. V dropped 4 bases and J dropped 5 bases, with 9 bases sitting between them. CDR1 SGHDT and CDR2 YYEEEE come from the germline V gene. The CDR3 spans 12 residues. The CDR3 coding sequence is TGTGCCAGCAGCCTGACTGAGTATGGCTACACCTTC. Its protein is CASSLTEYGYTF.

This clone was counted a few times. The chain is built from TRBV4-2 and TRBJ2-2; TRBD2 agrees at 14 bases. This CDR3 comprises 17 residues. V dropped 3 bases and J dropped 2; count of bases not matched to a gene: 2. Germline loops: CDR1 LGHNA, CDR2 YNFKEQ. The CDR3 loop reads CASSQGTSGGNTGELFF. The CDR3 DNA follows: TGTGCCAGCAGCCAGGGGACTAGCGGGGGCAACACCGGGGAGCTGTTTTTT.

The CDR3 loop reads CACPIGTRRDEQYF. The DNA of the CDR3 is TGTGCATGCCCAATTGGGACAAGGAGAGACGAGCAGTACTTC. The chain uses TRBV15 and TRBJ2-7; TRBD1 might be the D (6 bases). CDR3 length: 14 amino acids. Germline CDR1 LNHNV, CDR2 YYDKDF (reference sequence).

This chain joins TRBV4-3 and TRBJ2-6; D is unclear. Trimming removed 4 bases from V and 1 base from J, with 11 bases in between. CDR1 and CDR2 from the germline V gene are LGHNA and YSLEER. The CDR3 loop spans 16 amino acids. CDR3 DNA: TGCGCCAGCAGCCGGCACAGTGTATCTGGGGCCAACGTCCTGACTTTC. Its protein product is CASSRHSVSGANVLTF.

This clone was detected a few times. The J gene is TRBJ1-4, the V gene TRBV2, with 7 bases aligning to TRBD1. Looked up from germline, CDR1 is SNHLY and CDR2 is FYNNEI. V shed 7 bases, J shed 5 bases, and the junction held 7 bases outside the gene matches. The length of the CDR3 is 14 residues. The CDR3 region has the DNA TGTGCCAGCATTGAGGGACAGAGAAATGAAAAACTGTTTTTT. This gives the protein CASIEGQRNEKLFF. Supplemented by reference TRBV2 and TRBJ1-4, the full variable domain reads EPEVTQTPSHQVTQMGQEVILRCVPISNHLYFYWYRQILGQKVEFLVSFYNNEISEKSEIFDDQFSVERPDGSNFTLKIRSTKLEDSAMYFCASIEGQRNEKLFFGSGTQLSVL.

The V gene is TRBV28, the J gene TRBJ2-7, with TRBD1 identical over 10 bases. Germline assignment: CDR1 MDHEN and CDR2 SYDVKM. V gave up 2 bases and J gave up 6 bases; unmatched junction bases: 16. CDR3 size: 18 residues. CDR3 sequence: CASSLRGTGVIKLREQYF. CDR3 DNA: TGTGCCAGCAGTTTACGGGGGACAGGGGTTATTAAGCTACGCGAGCAGTACTTC.